This TCR beta chain was identified in a study of blood T cell repertoires in COVID-19. Overall study context: Whether acute or convalescent, the COVID-19 samples came from the United States, Italy and Spain.

The CDR3 spans 11 residues. The germline CDR1 and CDR2 sequences are LNHDA and SQIVND (reference sequence). V was shortened by 7 bases and J by 3 bases, with 6 bases between the two germline ends. Repertoires were generated with immunoSEQ multiplex PCR, while TCRdb's copy carries only in-frame clones and drops some. Of hundreds of thousands of clones in the sample, roughly 82% were seen once. Individuals aged about 18 to 90 years were recruited from fewer than 30 US areas. Researchers sorted participants into cohorts using their self-reported clinical history. This sequence originates from a woman aged 45-60 years who had recovered from COVID-19. The sequencing sample was made of PBMCs or T cells enriched from blood (not recorded which). The chain couples TRBV19 to TRBJ1-1; D is unresolved. CDR3 loop: CASKRDTEAFF. CDR3 coding DNA: TGTGCCAGTAAGAGGGACACTGAAGCTTTCTTT.